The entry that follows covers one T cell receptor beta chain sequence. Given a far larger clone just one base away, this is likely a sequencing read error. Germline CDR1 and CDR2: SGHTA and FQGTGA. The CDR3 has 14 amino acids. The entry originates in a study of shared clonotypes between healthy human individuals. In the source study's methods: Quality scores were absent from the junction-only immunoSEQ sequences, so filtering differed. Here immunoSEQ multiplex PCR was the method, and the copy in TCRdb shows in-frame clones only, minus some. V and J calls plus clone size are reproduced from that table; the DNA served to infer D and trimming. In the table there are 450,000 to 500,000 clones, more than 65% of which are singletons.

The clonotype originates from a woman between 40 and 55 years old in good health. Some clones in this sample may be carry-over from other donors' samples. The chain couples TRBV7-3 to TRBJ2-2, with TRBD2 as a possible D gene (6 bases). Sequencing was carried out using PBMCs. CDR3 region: CASSPDYRTVELFF. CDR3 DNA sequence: TGTGCCAGCAGCCCGGACTACCGTACCGTGGAGCTGTTTTTT.